Sequencing of this T cell receptor (beta chain) was carried out in a study of regulatory T cells in long-lasting Graves disease. On the study more broadly: Graves' patients with a new diagnosis had received antithyroid drugs under 3 months.

About this clonotype itself: Antigen: not known.

As for time point: newly diagnosed GD, antithyroid drugs for less than 3 months. RNA extracted from PBMCs served as the sequencing template. The CDR3 spans 14 residues. V was cut by 2 bases and J by 6 bases, with 11 bases left in between. Germline CDR1 SGHDT, CDR2 YYEEEE. Building the TCR beta libraries relied on iRepertoire HTBI primers, and CDR3 regions underwent Arm-PCR. TCRdb independently ran MiXCR on the multiplex PCR reads; one entry per CDR3 protein. Of about 610,000 distinct CDR3 sequences listed, roughly 15% were seen once; the top ten hold 12%. Findings and caveats of the study: Accuracy could have been hurt by small sample size. Persistent disease preferred TRBV28, TRBJ1-2 and TRBJ2-5.

The data were also submitted as part of a second study, on T cells in Graves' hyperthyroidism and ophthalmopathy. Per that study: In the blood, most expanded thyroid clonotypes above 0.001 appeared as well.

The material sequenced was peripheral blood mononuclear cells (PBMCs), taken at new diagnosis, from a patient treated with antithyroid drugs. This chain links TRBV5-6 with TRBJ1-4, with D perhaps TRBD1 (5 bases). The source of this sequence is a young man with Graves disease. The CDR3 here is CASSFSGPDEKLFF. For the CDR3, the DNA is TGTGCCAGCAGCTTCTCGGGGCCGGATGAAAAACTGTTTTTT.